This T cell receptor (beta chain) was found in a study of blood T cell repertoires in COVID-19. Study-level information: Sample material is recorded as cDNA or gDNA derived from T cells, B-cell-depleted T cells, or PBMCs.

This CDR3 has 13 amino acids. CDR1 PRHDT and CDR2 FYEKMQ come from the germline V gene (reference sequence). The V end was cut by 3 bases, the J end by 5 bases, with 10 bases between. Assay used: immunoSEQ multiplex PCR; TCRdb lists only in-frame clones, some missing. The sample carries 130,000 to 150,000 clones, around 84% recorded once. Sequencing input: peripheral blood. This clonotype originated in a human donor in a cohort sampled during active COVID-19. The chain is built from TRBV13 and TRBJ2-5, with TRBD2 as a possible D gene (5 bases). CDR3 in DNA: TGTGCCAGCAGCTTCTCTCCGGGGGAGACCCAGTACTTC. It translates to CASSFSPGETQYF.